This T cell receptor (beta chain) emerged from a study of Graves' ophthalmopathy and Graves' hyperthyroidism. Using RNA transcripts, the TCR beta CDR3 regions were amplified. Following a first-round RT-PCR that used HTBI primers, a second-round multiplex PCR was carried out. Each CDR3 protein is one row after TCRdb ran MiXCR on the multiplex PCR reads. Of over 500,000 distinct CDR3 sequences listed, 20% to 25% are singletons. The sample was peripheral blood. The sequence was collected from a woman aged 18 to 35 with stable Graves' hyperthyroidism. Some clones in this sample may be carry-over from other donors' samples.

The CDR3 nucleotides read TGTGCCAGCAGTTCTGAAGCCTCGTGGCCCCAGCATTTT. Translated, it gives CASSSEASWPQHF. The rearrangement joins TRBV27 to TRBJ1-5, with D unclear. V gave up 4 bases and J gave up 9 bases, with 13 bases separating them. CDR3 size: 13 residues. Germline V gene sequence: CDR1 MNHEY, CDR2 SMNVEV (reference sequence).